Each of the 7 T cell receptor beta chains below was sequenced from the same sample in a study of Ad26.COV2.S vaccination and SARS-CoV-2 variants. As for treatment: approximately 18 received Ad26.COV2.S at low or high dose, single or two shots; several received placebo; per-sample allocation not given. Samples were taken on day 63 after the first vaccine or placebo injection. Some clones are missing from TCRdb's copy, which holds only in-frame ones; the method was immunoSEQ multiplex PCR. The repertoire consists of about 680,000 clones, with approximately 88% occurring once and the leading ten covering nearly 1.5%. The sample in question was peripheral blood, obtained in a trial of Ad26.COV2.S vaccine versus placebo. The receptor set was obtained from a person between 18 and 65 years old who received the Ad26.COV2.S COVID-19 vaccine or a placebo.

This chain links TRBV7-2 with TRBJ2-1; D is possibly TRBD2 (8 bases). The V gene lost 5 bases and the J gene lost 0 bases, with 17 bases spanning the gap. The CDR3 has 17 amino acids. Germline V lookup: CDR1 SGHTA, CDR2 FQGNSA. CDR3 amino acids: CASSARGLAGSYNEQFF. For the CDR3, the DNA is TGTGCCAGCAGCGCAAGGGGGCTAGCGGGCTCCTACAATGAGCAGTTCTTC.

The rearrangement joins TRBV5-5 to TRBJ1-5; D call uncertain. In germline, CDR1 is SGHKS, CDR2 YYEKEE (reference sequence). The V gene lost 2 bases and the J gene lost 3 bases, with 9 bases spanning the gap. This CDR3 is 14 amino acids long. The chain's CDR3 is CASSLEQNNQPQHF. CDR3 coding DNA: TGTGCCAGCAGCTTAGAACAAAACAATCAGCCCCAGCATTTT. Drawing the rest from reference TRBV5-5 and TRBJ1-5, the complete variable domain is DAGVTQSPTHLIKTRGQQVTLRCSPISGHKSVSWYQQVLGQGPQFIFQYYEKEERGRGNFPDRFSARQFPNYSSELNVNALLLGDSALYLCASSLEQNNQPQHFGDGTRLSIL.

This sequence joins TRBV2 and TRBJ1-3; D is unresolved. V gave up 3 bases and J gave up 0 bases, with 6 bases separating them. CDR1 and CDR2 (germline): SNHLY, FYNNEI. The CDR3 has 14 residues. The CDR3 loop is CASSDSLSGNTIYF. For the CDR3, the DNA is TGTGCCAGCAGTGACAGCCTCTCTGGAAACACCATATATTTT.

The J gene is TRBJ2-1, the V gene TRBV29-1; D is perhaps TRBD1 (5 bases). Germline V gene data show CDR1 as SQVTM and CDR2 as ANQGSEA. V lost 5 bases, J lost 3 bases, and 11 bases lay in between. The CDR3 has 13 amino acids. CDR3 bases: TGCAGCGTTAGGGGTAATTACTACAATGAGCAGTTCTTC. Amino acids: CSVRGNYYNEQFF.

The table lists this clone with a count of one. This rearrangement joins TRBV10-3 to TRBJ2-7, with a possible D match to TRBD2 (7 bases). This CDR3 is built from 13 residues. The V end lost 4 bases, the J end lost 6 bases, and 13 bases lay between the germline ends. Germline V gives CDR1 ENHRY, CDR2 SYGVKD. The CDR3 nucleotides read TGTGCCATCAGTGGATATGCGGGGGCCGAGCAGTACTTC. Translated, it gives CAISGYAGAEQYF.

This chain uses TRBV27 with TRBJ2-7; D ambiguous. The ends were cut back, 3 bases at V and 2 bases at J, with 8 bases in the middle. Looked up from germline, CDR1 is MNHEY and CDR2 is SMNVEV (reference sequence). The CDR3 runs 13 residues. CDR3 in amino acids: CASSFSGPYEQYF. For the CDR3, the DNA is TGTGCCAGCAGTTTTTCCGGACCCTACGAGCAGTACTTC.

The chain uses TRBV19 and TRBJ1-6; the D is unclear. This CDR3 is 15 amino acids long. Germline V CDR1 and CDR2: LNHDA, SQIVND (reference sequence). Trimming removed 5 bases at V and 3 bases at J, with 11 bases between. The CDR3 loop is CASSQAHDYNSPLHF. In DNA, the CDR3 is TGTGCCAGTAGTCAAGCTCATGACTATAATTCACCCCTCCACTTT. The variable domain in full, with the rest retrieved from reference TRBV19 and TRBJ1-6, is DGGITQSPKYLFRKEGQNVTLSCEQNLNHDAMYWYRQDPGQGLRLIYYSQIVNDFQKGDIAEGYSVSREKKESFPLTVTSAQKNPTAFYLCASSQAHDYNSPLHFGNGTRLTVT.